These T cell receptor beta chains were read from a single sample in a study of blood T cell repertoires in COVID-19. Using immunoSEQ multiplex PCR, the repertoire was profiled, and TCRdb retains in-frame clones only, with some absent. The sample yields roughly 190,000 clones, approximately 89% seen once. The sample consisted of PBMCs or T cells enriched from blood (not recorded which). These receptor sequences come from a woman aged 18-35 years who had recovered from COVID-19. The CDR3 runs from the conserved cysteine through the conserved F or W. A D gene is named only where the DNA matches it firmly. Only part of the rows carry a size: once, few, many, or a class if the clone is expanded.

clone_size	j_call	v_call	d_call	cdr3_aa
NA	TRBJ2-3	TRBV28	NA	CASRSTGTTDTQYF
NA	TRBJ1-2	TRBV6-2/TRBV6-3	NA	CASSLKTWGYTF
NA	TRBJ2-3	TRBV27	NA	CASSLFGGGLTDTQYF
NA	TRBJ1-2	TRBV7-8	TRBD1	CASSLVGGGYTF
NA	TRBJ1-2	TRBV9	NA	CASSVEPSRPNGYTF
few	TRBJ1-1	TRBV6-1	NA	CASSEIRTGKTEAFF
NA	TRBJ2-1	TRBV19	NA	CASSISSGSGNEQFF
NA	TRBJ2-2	TRBV4-1	NA	CASSQDWMLRERTGELFF
NA	TRBJ2-3	TRBV4-1	TRBD2	CASSQLLAGDTDTQYF
once	TRBJ2-7	TRBV2	NA	CASSPGSFPFMARRYEQYF
NA	TRBJ2-1	TRBV19	NA	CASSPRAYTEQFF
NA	TRBJ2-7	TRBV20-1	TRBD1	CPGGTYEQYF
NA	TRBJ2-7	TRBV7-6	TRBD2	CASSASSGRNEQYF
NA	TRBJ2-1	TRBV5-1	TRBD2	CASSLAGFPRGGDEQFF
few	TRBJ2-7	TRBV7-9	NA	CASSLGVAKYF
NA	TRBJ2-7	TRBV18	NA	CASSPPTGLSEQYF
NA	TRBJ2-1	TRBV18	TRBD2	CASSPEIASGHNEQFF
NA	TRBJ2-7	TRBV6-4	NA	CASGQRERYEQYF
NA	TRBJ1-1	TRBV7-8	NA	CASSPGHSNTEAFF
NA	TRBJ2-7	TRBV21-1	NA	CASSKAPSSAESAAGGPREQYF
NA	TRBJ2-7	TRBV6-2/TRBV6-3	TRBD2	CASSHGAYSGLEQYF
once	TRBJ2-2	TRBV4-1	TRBD1	CASSPPWDRAGDTGELFF
NA	TRBJ2-5	TRBV15	TRBD1	CATSRDPGQQETQYF
NA	TRBJ2-7	TRBV10-1	TRBD2	CASPGLAGYCEQYF
NA	TRBJ2-1	TRBV7-8	TRBD2	CASSSSIAAGTSGNEQFF
NA	TRBJ2-7	TRBV2	NA	CASVMGGHSYEQYF
NA	TRBJ2-7	TRBV15	NA	CATSSSREGLVEQYF
NA	TRBJ2-1	TRBV5-1	NA	CASSLGAPEVDRNEQFF
once	TRBJ2-5	TRBV11-3	NA	CASSLGVQGQETQYF
NA	TRBJ1-1	TRBV5-1	NA	CASSPEGTLNTEAFF
NA	TRBJ2-1	TRBV7-9	TRBD1	CASSPNKGAISYNEQFF
NA	TRBJ2-5	TRBV9	NA	CASSVALTGTETQYF
NA	TRBJ2-2	TRBV3-1/TRBV3-2	TRBD2	CASSHGLAGGEAGELFF
NA	TRBJ2-1	TRBV5-1	TRBD2	CASSSGLAGYNEQFF
once	TRBJ2-2	TRBV7-5	NA	CARSLEDSGELFF
NA	TRBJ2-2	TRBV10-1	NA	CASSGSGNGELFF
NA	TRBJ2-3	TRBV6-2/TRBV6-3	TRBD2	CASSFPTSGRRMGADTQYF
NA	TRBJ2-1	TRBV9	TRBD2	CASSPPTSGALNEQFF
NA	TRBJ2-4	TRBV7-2	TRBD2	CASSLMLAGENIQYF
NA	TRBJ2-7	TRBV29-1	NA	CSVVGSATYEQYF
NA	TRBJ1-2	TRBV6-5	NA	CASSYLSDRSDYGYTF
once	TRBJ2-2	TRBV7-9	TRBD1	CASSTAGGTGELFF
NA	TRBJ1-2	TRBV7-3	TRBD1	CASSAGQGYGYTF
NA	TRBJ1-4	TRBV6-5	NA	CASSYSNSGREKLFF
NA	TRBJ2-1	TRBV9	NA	CASSVGGVRGEQFF
NA	TRBJ2-7	TRBV7-6	NA	CASSSWEYRDRHGYEQYF
once	TRBJ1-3	TRBV2	NA	CASKGRVVGNTIYF
NA	TRBJ2-3	TRBV25-1	TRBD1	CASRTGATDTQYF
NA	TRBJ2-3	TRBV9	TRBD2	CASSVTSGNPDTQYF
once	TRBJ2-1	TRBV5-1	TRBD2	CASSLVLAGLYNEQFF
few	TRBJ2-7	TRBV10-1	TRBD2	CASSQWTSVPYEQYF
NA	TRBJ2-7	TRBV28	TRBD1	CASSFRGHTYEQYF
NA	TRBJ1-4	TRBV5-1	NA	CASSSPGHPNEKLFF
NA	TRBJ2-1	TRBV29-1	TRBD2	CSAIRLANEQFF
NA	TRBJ1-6	TRBV9	NA	CASSVGQNNSPLHF
NA	TRBJ2-5	TRBV28	NA	CASSLLAETQYF
once	TRBJ2-7	TRBV27	TRBD2	CASSFGLAGYEQYF
NA	TRBJ2-3	TRBV28	TRBD2	CASTPRGEGTDTQYF
NA	TRBJ1-3	TRBV6-5	NA	CASRPPGGSGNTIYF